Listed here are 25 T cell receptor beta chains from one sample, sequenced in a study of human T cells and chemical hapten exposure. From the RACE reads, TCRdb called clonotypes with MiXCR, one entry per CDR3 protein. This table holds approximately 97,000 distinct CDR3 sequences, 25% to 35% found once. Time point indicated: patch test 3, about 24 weeks after DPC sensitization. Regarding treatment: therapeutic diphenylcyclopropenone sensitization with weekly scalp DPC. The sequences come from whole blood, collected in connection with sensitization to the hapten diphenylcyclopropenone (DPC). The receptors were gathered from a man in his forties with alopecia areata. Some clones in this sample may be carry-over from other donors' samples.

This clonotype has only a few counts. The chain is built from TRBV12-3 or TRBV12-4 and TRBJ2-1; a weak D match, TRBD1 (6 bases). The V end was cut by 7 bases, the J end by 2 bases, with 12 bases between. The CDR3 has 14 residues. The CDR3 DNA reads TGTGCCAGCAAGATTACAGGGCCCTACAATGAGCAGTTCTTC. Protein sequence: CASKITGPYNEQFF.

The CDR3 reads CSASWGTGGLYEQYF. In DNA form, the CDR3 reads TGCAGTGCTAGTTGGGGGACAGGGGGTCTCTACGAGCAGTACTTC. The gene calls are TRBV20-1 and TRBJ2-7, with 11 bases identical to TRBD1. From germline, CDR1 is DFQATT and CDR2 SNEGSKA (reference sequence). This CDR3 has 15 amino acids. The J segment lost 3 bases and the V segment lost 3 bases, leaving 7 bases of the junction unmatched.

The gene calls are TRBV12-3 or TRBV12-4 and TRBJ1-5; a weak D match, TRBD1 (5 bases). The CDR3 totals 16 residues. Trimming left V 5 bases short and J 0 bases short, with 14 bases between. CDR3 nucleotides: TGTGCCAGCAGTCTGGCCGGGGCCCCTAGCAATCAGCCCCAGCATTTT. It codes for CASSLAGAPSNQPQHF.

This clonotype was recorded a few times. This chain links TRBV7-3 with TRBJ2-3, with 10 bases matching TRBD2. This CDR3 contains 16 residues. Germline lookup yields CDR1 SGHTA and CDR2 FQGTGA. Trimming took 5 bases from V and 1 from J; bases not matched to a gene: 6. DNA for the CDR3: TGTGCCAGCAGCCGAAAGGGGACTAGCGGCACAGATACGCAGTATTTT. Its translation is CASSRKGTSGTDTQYF.

The chain joins TRBV20-1 to TRBJ2-7; TRBD2 might be the D (5 bases). V was trimmed by 3 bases and J by 5 bases, leaving 8 bases between them. This CDR3 contains 11 residues. Germline V gene sequence: CDR1 DFQATT, CDR2 SNEGSKA (reference sequence). The CDR3 region is CSARFGDEQYF. The CDR3 coding sequence is TGCAGTGCTAGGTTCGGGGACGAGCAGTACTTC.

V usage is TRBV6-6 and J usage is TRBJ1-3; TRBD1 is a possible D gene (6 bases). Looked up from germline, CDR1 is MNHNY and CDR2 is SVGAGI (reference sequence). V lost 4 bases, J lost 1 base, and 14 bases lay in between. The CDR3 sequence is 16 residues long. The CDR3 nucleotides are TGTGCCAGCAGTTCCTCGACAGGTCCATCTGGAAACACCATATATTTT. It encodes CASSSSTGPSGNTIYF.

This clonotype turned up a few times. The V gene is TRBV5-8, the J gene TRBJ1-1, with TRBD1 matching over 10 bases. Germline V gene sequence: CDR1 SGHTS, CDR2 YDEGEE. After removal of 1 base from V and 6 bases from J, the junction contained 6 bases not matched to a gene. There are 15 residues in the CDR3. The CDR3 reads CASSLRDRGWAEAFF. The CDR3, as DNA: TGTGCCAGCAGCTTGAGGGACAGGGGTTGGGCTGAAGCTTTCTTT.

The chain recombines TRBV7-9 with TRBJ2-1, with 7 bases lining up with TRBD2. In germline, CDR1 is SEHNR, CDR2 FQNEAQ (reference sequence). V lost 4 bases, J lost 7 bases, and 13 bases stayed unmatched. This CDR3 comprises 16 residues. The CDR3 loop reads CASSSTSKPQGNEQFF. The CDR3 DNA sequence: TGTGCCAGCAGCTCGACTAGCAAACCCCAGGGAAATGAGCAGTTCTTC.

This clonotype occurred a few times. The J gene is TRBJ2-1, the V gene TRBV3-1, with D possibly being TRBD2 (6 bases). CDR1 is LGHDT, CDR2 YNNKEL, per germline (reference sequence). V gave up 0 bases and J gave up 9 bases, with 15 bases separating them. The CDR3 length is 15 residues. CDR3 sequence: CASSQDGTSLGEQFF. In nucleotides, the CDR3 is TGTGCCAGCAGCCAAGACGGAACTAGCTTAGGTGAGCAGTTCTTC.

The V call is TRBV5-1, the J call TRBJ2-1; 12 bases match TRBD2. CDR1 SGHRS and CDR2 YFSETQ come from the germline V gene. The CDR3 loop spans 15 amino acids. J gave up 7 bases and V 2 bases, and 4 bases lay outside the gene matches. For the CDR3, the DNA is TGCGCCAGCAGCTTTATGACTAGCGGGAGTAATGAGCAGTTCTTC. It yields the protein CASSFMTSGSNEQFF. Based on the CDR3 plus reference TRBV5-1 and TRBJ2-1, the full variable domain is KAGVTQTPRYLIKTRGQQVTLSCSPISGHRSVSWYQQTPGQGLQFLFEYFSETQRNKGNFPGRFSGRQFSNSRSEMNVSTLELGDSALYLCASSFMTSGSNEQFFGPGTRLTVL.

The V and J genes are TRBV10-3 and TRBJ2-1, with 11 bases aligning to TRBD2. Germline V lookup: CDR1 ENHRY, CDR2 SYGVKD. CDR3 length: 16 residues. With 3 bases clipped from V and 8 bases from J, the junction kept 9 bases outside the gene matches. CDR3 amino acids: CAISEGASGGLDEQFF. CDR3 in DNA: TGTGCCATCAGTGAAGGGGCTAGCGGGGGGTTGGATGAGCAGTTCTTC.

This sequence joins TRBV7-2 and TRBJ2-1; 13 nucleotides align to TRBD2. Per the germline V gene, CDR1 is SGHTA and CDR2 is FQGNSA. V was pared by 3 bases and J by 7 bases, with 6 bases of the junction left unmatched. The CDR3 extends over 16 amino acids. Here the CDR3 DNA reads TGTGCCAGCAGCTTTACTAGCGGGAGGGCGGGAAATGAGCAGTTCTTC. It translates to CASSFTSGRAGNEQFF.

V and J are TRBV30 and TRBJ2-4; D is uncertain. The CDR3 runs to 15 residues. Germline loops: CDR1 GTSNPN, CDR2 SVGIG (reference sequence). V lost 4 bases to trimming and J lost 0 bases, with 13 bases between them. CDR3 in amino acids: CAWMKGSLAKNIQYF. In nucleotides, the CDR3 is TGTGCCTGGATGAAAGGTTCTCTAGCCAAAAACATTCAGTACTTC.

This clonotype came up a few times. This rearrangement joins TRBV12-3 or TRBV12-4 to TRBJ2-7, with a tentative D call TRBD1 (6 bases). There are 16 residues in the CDR3. The germline V and J ends were trimmed by 3 bases and 1 base, with 16 bases remaining between them. The CDR3 region has the DNA TGTGCCAGCAGTTTCCTTCCAGGGGCCCATTCCTACGAGCAGTACTTC. Encoded protein: CASSFLPGAHSYEQYF.

V usage is TRBV27 and J usage is TRBJ2-2; the match to TRBD2 covers 7 bases. Looked up from germline, CDR1 is MNHEY and CDR2 is SMNVEV (reference sequence). After removal of 3 bases from V and 3 bases from J, the junction contained 10 bases not matched to a gene. The CDR3 extends over 17 amino acids. This CDR3 is CASSFLGLEGYTGELFF. CDR3 coding DNA: TGTGCCAGCAGTTTCCTCGGACTAGAGGGGTACACCGGGGAGCTGTTTTTT.

The V call is TRBV7-9, the J call TRBJ2-1; tentatively, D is TRBD1 (5 bases). This CDR3 is 12 amino acids long. Germline loops: CDR1 SEHNR, CDR2 FQNEAQ (reference sequence). V dropped 4 bases and J dropped 8 bases, with 9 bases sitting between them. CDR3 DNA sequence: TGTGCCAGCAGCTCGCAGGGTTATGAGCAGTTCTTC. The encoded protein is CASSSQGYEQFF.

As DNA, the CDR3 is TGCAGTGCGGGCCGCATCGCCAGTAGCAATCAGCCCCAGCATTTT. It codes for CSAGRIASSNQPQHF. This chain uses TRBV20-1 with TRBJ1-5; D is unresolved. The CDR3 extends over 15 amino acids. Germline V gene lookup returns CDR1 DFQATT and CDR2 SNEGSKA (reference sequence). Trimming removed 6 bases from V and 0 bases from J, with 15 bases in between.

The chain couples TRBV28 to TRBJ2-7; 11 bases are shared with TRBD1. This CDR3 comprises 14 residues. The V gene end was trimmed by 7 bases and the J gene end by 7 bases; junction bases not matched to a gene: 9. The germline gives CDR1 MDHEN, CDR2 SYDVKM. The CDR3 here is CASTFGQGAGEQYF. The CDR3 DNA reads as TGTGCCAGCACCTTCGGACAGGGGGCTGGTGAGCAGTACTTC.

This clonotype was observed a few times. The chain recombines TRBV3-1 with TRBJ1-6, with TRBD1 identical over 9 bases. Trimming at V came to 1 base and at J to 9 bases, leaving 4 bases not matched to a gene. The CDR3 is made up of 15 amino acids. Germline V gene data show CDR1 as LGHDT and CDR2 as YNNKEL (reference sequence). The DNA for the CDR3 is TGTGCCAGCAGCCAAGGGGGACAGGGCGGTTCACCCCTCCACTTT. It specifies CASSQGGQGGSPLHF.

This clonotype has just a few counts. V and J are TRBV28 and TRBJ2-7; D might be TRBD1 (6 bases). Germline CDR1 MDHEN, CDR2 SYDVKM. CDR3 length: 13 residues. V lost 11 bases and J lost 3, with 17 bases in between. Here the CDR3 reads CAGTRGIGYEQYF. The DNA for the CDR3 is TGTGCCGGAACCAGGGGAATCGGCTACGAGCAGTACTTC.

A remark on this clonotype: A read error may be the cause here, since a much bigger clone is one base away. Since the CDR3 does not end with the conserved phenylalanine or tryptophan, this likely comes from a read error. The CDR3, as DNA: TGCAGTGCTAGGATCCGGGACAGGGGCTATGGAGAGCAGTACCTC. Amino acids: CSARIRDRGYGEQYL. V usage is TRBV20-1 and J usage is TRBJ2-7, with 10 bases identical to TRBD1. This CDR3 spans 15 amino acids. Germline CDR1 reads DFQATT; CDR2 reads SNEGSKA (reference sequence). V shed 3 bases and J 7 bases; nucleotides not matched to a gene: 12.

The chain couples TRBV20-1 to TRBJ2-6; D remains ambiguous. Germline CDR1 is DFQATT and CDR2 is SNEGSKA (reference sequence). CDR3 size: 15 residues. Trimming removed 1 base at V and 0 bases at J, with 7 bases between. As DNA, the CDR3 is TGCAGTGCTAGAGGGCAGCTCTCTGGGGCCAACGTCCTGACTTTC. Amino acid sequence: CSARGQLSGANVLTF.

J is TRBJ1-1 and V is TRBV18; 7 bases are shared with TRBD1. V dropped 8 bases and J dropped 0; count of bases not matched to a gene: 3. The germline gives CDR1 KGHSH, CDR2 LQKENI. CDR3 length: 13 residues. The CDR3 DNA follows: TGTGCCAGCGCTGGGACAGTGAACACTGAAGCTTTCTTT. Its translation: CASAGTVNTEAFF.

The chain has TRBV27 and TRBJ2-7, with TRBD2 identical over 8 bases. The germline CDR1 and CDR2 sequences are MNHEY and SMNVEV (reference sequence). The trim removed 5 bases at V and 3 bases at J, leaving 9 bases unmatched. The CDR3 spans 15 residues. In DNA form, the CDR3 reads TGTGCCAGCAGTCCCGAGGCGAGCGGGAGCTACGAGCAGTACTTC. Protein sequence: CASSPEASGSYEQYF.

J is TRBJ2-1 and V is TRBV18, with unresolved D. This CDR3 has 14 amino acids. Germline-derived CDR1 and CDR2 are KGHSH and LQKENI. Trimming took off 6 bases at V and 7 bases at J, with 16 bases between the two ends. In nucleotides, the CDR3 is TGTGCCAGCTCGCCCGTGGTACGTCGGAATGAGCAGTTCTTC. Protein sequence: CASSPVVRRNEQFF.